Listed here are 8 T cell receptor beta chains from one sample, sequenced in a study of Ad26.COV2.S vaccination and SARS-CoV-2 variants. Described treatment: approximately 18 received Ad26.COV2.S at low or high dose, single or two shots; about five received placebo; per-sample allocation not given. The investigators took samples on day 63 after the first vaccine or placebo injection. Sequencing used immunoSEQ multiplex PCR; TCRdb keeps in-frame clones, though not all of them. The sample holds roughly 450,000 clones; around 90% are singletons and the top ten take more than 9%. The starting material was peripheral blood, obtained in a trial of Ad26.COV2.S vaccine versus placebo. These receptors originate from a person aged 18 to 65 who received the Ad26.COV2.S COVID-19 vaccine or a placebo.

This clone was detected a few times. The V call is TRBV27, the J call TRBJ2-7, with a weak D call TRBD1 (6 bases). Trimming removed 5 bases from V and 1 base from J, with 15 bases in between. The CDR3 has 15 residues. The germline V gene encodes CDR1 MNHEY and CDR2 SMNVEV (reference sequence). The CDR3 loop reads CASSPKLDRSYEQYF. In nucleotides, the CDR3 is TGTGCCAGCAGTCCCAAGCTAGACAGGTCCTACGAGCAGTACTTC.

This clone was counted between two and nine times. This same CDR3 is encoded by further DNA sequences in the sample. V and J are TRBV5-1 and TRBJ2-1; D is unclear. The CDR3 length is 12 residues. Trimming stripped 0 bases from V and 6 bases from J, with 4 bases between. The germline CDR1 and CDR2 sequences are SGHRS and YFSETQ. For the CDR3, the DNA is TGCGCCAGCAGCTTGGATGGCAATGAGCAGTTCTTC. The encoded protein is CASSLDGNEQFF.

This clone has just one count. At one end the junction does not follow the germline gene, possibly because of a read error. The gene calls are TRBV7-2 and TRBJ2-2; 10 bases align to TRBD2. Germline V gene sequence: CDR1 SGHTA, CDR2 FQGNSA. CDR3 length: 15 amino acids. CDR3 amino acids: CAGSLGLARSGELFF. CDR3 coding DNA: TGTGCCGGCAGCTTGGGACTAGCGCGTAGCGGGGAGCTGTTTTTT.

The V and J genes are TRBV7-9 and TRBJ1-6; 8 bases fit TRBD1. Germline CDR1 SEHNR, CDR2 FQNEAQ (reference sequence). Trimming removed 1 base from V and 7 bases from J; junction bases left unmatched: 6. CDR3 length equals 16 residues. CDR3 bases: TGTGCCAGCAGCTTAGGTCCAGGGACAGGAAATTCACCCCTCCACTTT. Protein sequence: CASSLGPGTGNSPLHF.

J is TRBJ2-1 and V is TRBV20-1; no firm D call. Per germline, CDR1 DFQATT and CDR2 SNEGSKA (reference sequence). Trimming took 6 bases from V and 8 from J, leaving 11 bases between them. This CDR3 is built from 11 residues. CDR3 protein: CSATTTDEQFF. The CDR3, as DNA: TGCAGTGCCACCACGACGGATGAGCAGTTCTTC.

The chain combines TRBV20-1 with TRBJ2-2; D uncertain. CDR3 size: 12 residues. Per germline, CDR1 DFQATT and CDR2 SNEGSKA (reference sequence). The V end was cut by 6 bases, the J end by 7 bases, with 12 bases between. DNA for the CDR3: TGCAGTGCAAGTTGGGTGGACGGGGAGCTGTTTTTT. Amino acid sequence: CSASWVDGELFF.

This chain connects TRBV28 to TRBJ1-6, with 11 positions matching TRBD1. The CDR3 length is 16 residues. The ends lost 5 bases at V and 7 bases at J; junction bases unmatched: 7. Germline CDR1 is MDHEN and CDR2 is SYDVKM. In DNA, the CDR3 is TGTGCCAGCAGTATCAGGACAGGGGGCGGAAATTCACCCCTCCACTTT. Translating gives CASSIRTGGGNSPLHF.

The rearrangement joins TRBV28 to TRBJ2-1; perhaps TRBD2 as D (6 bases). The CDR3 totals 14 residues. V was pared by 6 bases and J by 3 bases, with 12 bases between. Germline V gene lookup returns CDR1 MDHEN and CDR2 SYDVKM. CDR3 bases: TGTGCCAGCAGGAACGCGGGGAGCTACAATGAGCAGTTCTTC. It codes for CASRNAGSYNEQFF.